This T cell receptor beta chain comes out of a study of monozygotic twins with inflammatory bowel disease. UMIs that included a 6-nucleotide sample barcode were added by template switching, which took place during cDNA synthesis. No DNA is given; TCRdb re-called the 5' RACE reads and lists each CDR3 protein once. The sample data list around 410,000 distinct CDR3 sequences. Germline-derived CDR1 and CDR2 are ENHRY and SYGVKD. This CDR3 comprises 14 residues. This clonotype was sampled from a human donor with ulcerative colitis or Crohn's disease, or a healthy co-twin of an affected twin (not recorded which). The sample consisted of blood. The chain has TRBV10-3 and TRBJ2-7; TCRdb picks TRBD1, but there is no DNA to check that call. CDR3 protein: CAISARDVPYEQYF.